Listed below are T cell receptor beta chains from one sample, sequenced in a study of T-cell reconstitution after alpha-beta-depleted transplantation in children. TCRdb analysed the PCR reads with MiXCR anew, one entry per CDR3 protein. The table lists hundreds of thousands of distinct CDR3 sequences, under 20% of them singletons, with around 43% in the top ten. The sample here was PBMCs, mostly from graft donor cells, taken 360 days after TCRalphabeta/CD19-depleted stem cell transplant. The origin of the receptors is a male patient between 2 and 10 years old who had a stem cell transplant for acute lymphoblastic leukemia, so the T cells may come from the graft donor. Each CDR3 is given with its conserved first and last residue. The D gene is left open where the match is weak. Size values are once, few and many counts, or a class for expanded clones, and some rows have none.

D	size	V	J	DNA	CDR3
-	-	TRBV29-1	TRBJ2-1	TGCAGCGTCCGTCGATACCGGGACTCTCGACTCGGGGGCTACAATGAGCAGTTCTTC	CSVRRYRDSRLGGYNEQFF
-	few	TRBV15	TRBJ2-7	TGTGCCACCAGCAGAGACCACCCCCCGGCTCTGGAGCAGTACTTC	CATSRDHPPALEQYF
-	few	TRBV6-2/TRBV6-3	TRBJ2-7	TGTGCCAGCAGTTACTCGGGGCAGAACTACGAGCAGTACTTC	CASSYSGQNYEQYF
-	many	TRBV12-3/TRBV12-4	TRBJ1-6	TGTGCCAGCAGTTCAAGGGGTTCACCCCTCCACTTT	CASSSRGSPLHF
-	-	TRBV4-1	TRBJ1-2	TGCGCCAGCAGCCAAGTTGAACAGCTACCCTATGGCTACACCTTC	CASSQVEQLPYGYTF
-	-	TRBV28	TRBJ2-7	TGTGCCAGCAGTCCAGTCGCCTACGAGCAGTACTTC	CASSPVAYEQYF
-	-	TRBV12-3/TRBV12-4	TRBJ2-1	TGTGCCAGCAGCCCTGTCGGGAACAATGAGCAGTTCTTC	CASSPVGNNEQFF
-	-	TRBV7-2	TRBJ1-1	TGTGCCAGCAGCTCCAGACAGGCTGTTGCAGCTTTCTTT	CASSSRQAVAAFF
-	-	TRBV20-1	TRBJ1-5	TGCAGTGCTAGTCGGGATAGCAATCAGCCCCAGCATTTT	CSASRDSNQPQHF
-	-	TRBV12-3/TRBV12-4	TRBJ1-2	TGTGCCAGCAGCCCCCAGGTAACCCTCTATGGCTACACCTTC	CASSPQVTLYGYTF
TRBD2	-	TRBV4-1	TRBJ2-1	TGCGCCAGCAGCCTTAGCGGGCCGGATAATGAGCAGTTCTTC	CASSLSGPDNEQFF
-	few	TRBV29-1	TRBJ2-3	TGCAGCGTTGATGCAGGGGGAGGGGATACGCAGTATTTT	CSVDAGGGDTQYF
TRBD1	few	TRBV5-1	TRBJ2-7	TGCGCCAGCAGCACCGAGGGGGCGAGAACCTACGAGCAGTACTTC	CASSTEGARTYEQYF
TRBD2	many	TRBV18	TRBJ2-1	TGTGCCAGCTCACGGGGGACTAGCTTCGATGAGCAGTTCTTC	CASSRGTSFDEQFF
-	few	TRBV7-9	TRBJ1-3	TGTGCCAGCAGCCTTGCACCGCGGGACACCATATATTTT	CASSLAPRDTIYF
-	-	TRBV12-3/TRBV12-4	TRBJ1-2	TGTGCCAGCAGTCCGAACAGGGCTGAACTCTATGGCTACACCTTC	CASSPNRAELYGYTF
TRBD2	-	TRBV15	TRBJ2-1	TGTGCCACCAGCAGAGATATCCGGGGACTAGCGGGAGTGCGTGAGCAGTTCTTC	CATSRDIRGLAGVREQFF
-	-	TRBV3-1	TRBJ2-6	TGTGCCAGCAGCCAAGGGTTCTCTGGGGCCAACGTCCTGACTTTC	CASSQGFSGANVLTF
-	-	TRBV4-1	TRBJ2-2	TGCGCCAGCAGCCAAGACCCCCAAGGCGGGGAGCTGTTTTTT	CASSQDPQGGELFF
-	-	TRBV6-5	TRBJ1-6	TGTGCCAGCAGTTACTCGAAACACAGCGCTCCCCTCCACTTT	CASSYSKHSAPLHF
-	many	TRBV28	TRBJ2-1	TGTGCCAGCAGTTTTCGGGACTGGCTTGAGCAGTTCTTC	CASSFRDWLEQFF
-	few	TRBV12-5	TRBJ2-7	TGTGCTAGTGTTCGAACAGGCACCTACGAGCAGTACTTC	CASVRTGTYEQYF
TRBD1	few	TRBV20-1	TRBJ1-4	TGCAGTGCCGAGGGACAGGGGTCTGAAAAACTGTTTTTT	CSAEGQGSEKLFF
-	few	TRBV4-1	TRBJ1-1	TGCGCCAGCAGCCAAAGGTTAGGGCTGACTCTTAAGAACACTGAAGCTTTCTTT	CASSQRLGLTLKNTEAFF
-	many	TRBV5-6	TRBJ1-3	TGTGCCAGCAGCCTAAATTCAAACACCATATATTTT	CASSLNSNTIYF
-	-	TRBV7-9	TRBJ2-1	TGTGCCAGCAGCCGACTGGTGTCATACATTAACAATGAGCAGTTCTTC	CASSRLVSYINNEQFF
-	-	TRBV4-1	TRBJ1-3	TGCGCCAGCAGCCAAGAACGGGGTGCTGGAAACACCATATATTTT	CASSQERGAGNTIYF
-	-	TRBV4-2	TRBJ2-7	TGTGCCAGCAGCCAAGAGGCACTCTACTACGAGCAGTACTTC	CASSQEALYYEQYF
TRBD2	-	TRBV9	TRBJ2-3	TGTGCCAGCAGCGCCCGAGCGGGAAGCACAGATACGCAGTATTTT	CASSARAGSTDTQYF
TRBD1	few	TRBV7-9	TRBJ1-3	TGTGCCAGCAGCTTAGGGACAGGGCGCAACTCTGGAAACACCATATATTTT	CASSLGTGRNSGNTIYF
TRBD2	many	TRBV29-1	TRBJ2-1	TGCAGCGTTTTAAAAGGGGCGGGAGTCCTTGGGTACAATGAGCAGTTCTTC	CSVLKGAGVLGYNEQFF
TRBD1	few	TRBV27	TRBJ1-4	TGTGCCAGCAGTCCGACAGGGCGAAATGAAAAACTGTTTTTT	CASSPTGRNEKLFF
TRBD1	few	TRBV7-2	TRBJ1-1	TGTGCCAGCAGCCCGGGACAGGGGGAAGCTTTCTTT	CASSPGQGEAFF
-	many	TRBV5-1	TRBJ2-3	TGCGCCAGCGGTAGAGACAGGACCATCACAGATACGCAGTATTTT	CASGRDRTITDTQYF
TRBD1	-	TRBV7-3	TRBJ2-3	TGTGCCAGCAGCTTAGTGGGACAGGGGTTTGATACGCAGTATTTT	CASSLVGQGFDTQYF
-	-	TRBV12-3/TRBV12-4	TRBJ2-1	TGTGCCAGCAGTGTAGGGCGGAGGTACAATGAGCAGTTCTTC	CASSVGRRYNEQFF
TRBD2	few	TRBV12-3/TRBV12-4	TRBJ2-3	TGTGCCAGCAGGAATCTATCCCTCTGGGGACTAGCGGGAGGCACAGATACGCAGTATTTT	CASRNLSLWGLAGGTDTQYF
-	few	TRBV5-1	TRBJ2-4	TGCGCCAGCTCGGATATAAGATGGGACATTCAGTACTTC	CASSDIRWDIQYF
-	many	TRBV24-1	TRBJ2-3	TGTGCCACCAGCCCTCATAACACAGATACGCAGTATTTT	CATSPHNTDTQYF
-	many	TRBV9	TRBJ2-2	TGTGCCAGCAGCGTAGTCAAGCGCAACGGGGAGCTGTTTTTT	CASSVVKRNGELFF
-	-	TRBV20-1	TRBJ2-7	TGCAGTGCTAGAGGCCACCTGACGGACCTTGCCTACGTGCAGTACTTC	CSARGHLTDLAYVQYF
TRBD2	-	TRBV19	TRBJ2-7	TGTGCCAGTAGTATAGCCGGGACTAGGGACTACGAGCAGTACTTC	CASSIAGTRDYEQYF
-	many	TRBV29-1	TRBJ2-1	TGCAGCGCCGAGAGTGAGCAGTTCTTC	CSAESEQFF
-	few	TRBV4-2	TRBJ2-1	TGTGCCAGCAGCCAAGAAGATTGGGTGGGGGGATACAATGAGCAGTTCTTC	CASSQEDWVGGYNEQFF
-	-	TRBV20-1	TRBJ2-5	TGCAGTGCTAGGCATGCGTTCCAAGAGACCCAGTACTTC	CSARHAFQETQYF
-	-	TRBV4-3	TRBJ2-3	TGCGCCAGCAGCTTAAGACTGGGTGACGCCCTTGGGAATACGCAGTATTTT	CASSLRLGDALGNTQYF
TRBD2	many	TRBV9	TRBJ2-5	TGTGCCAGCAGCGGGCCCGGGACTAGCGGGAGAGAGAAGACCCAGTACTTC	CASSGPGTSGREKTQYF
-	-	TRBV12-3/TRBV12-4	TRBJ2-6	TGTGCCAGCACCCCTCGGACCGCGTTCTCTGGGGCCAACGTCCTGACTTTC	CASTPRTAFSGANVLTF
-	-	TRBV10-3	TRBJ2-1	TGTGCCATCAGTGGGCGACTAGAGCTCTATATCAATGAGCAGTTCTTC	CAISGRLELYINEQFF
TRBD1	-	TRBV28	TRBJ2-1	TGTGCCACCCGGGACAGGCTTAAGTACAATGAGCAGTTCTTC	CATRDRLKYNEQFF
-	many	TRBV20-1	TRBJ2-1	TGCAGTGCTAGAGATTCCAACAGGATCTATGAGCAGTTCTTC	CSARDSNRIYEQFF
-	-	TRBV6-2/TRBV6-3	TRBJ2-7	TGTGCCAGCGGACCAGTTTACGAGCAGTACTTC	CASGPVYEQYF